These 17 T cell receptor beta chains share one sample of origin, sequenced in a study of response to subunit inactivated influenza vaccine. MiXCR, run by TCRdb on the RT-PCR reads, gives a single entry per CDR3 protein. The sample includes roughly 570,000 distinct CDR3 sequences, 11% to 15% of them seen just once. Sequences were derived from PBMCs from blood, sampled 12 days after vaccination. These receptors all come from a man in his fifties or sixties who received an inactivated influenza vaccine.

The chain joins TRBV7-8 to TRBJ2-5, with 7 bases that match TRBD1. This CDR3 has 15 residues. CDR1 and CDR2 (germline): SGHVS, FQNEAQ. V shed 4 bases and J 4 bases; nucleotides not matched to a gene: 9. CDR3 DNA: TGTGCCAGCAGCTACGACAGGGTCGACTCAGAGACCCAGTACTTC. This encodes CASSYDRVDSETQYF.

V is TRBV12-3 or TRBV12-4 and J is TRBJ2-1; 9 bases fit TRBD2. The CDR3 loop spans 14 amino acids. Trimming at V came to 3 bases and at J to 7 bases, leaving 4 bases not matched to a gene. The CDR3, as DNA: TGTGCCAGCAGTTTTAGCGGGAGCCCTAATGAGCAGTTCTTC. Encoded protein: CASSFSGSPNEQFF.

This sequence joins TRBV6-5 and TRBJ1-6; D call uncertain. The CDR3 has 15 residues. Trimming shortened V by 0 bases and J by 9 bases, and 12 bases separated the two germline ends. Germline CDR1 MNHEY, CDR2 SVGAGI. CDR3 amino acids: CASSYSLRVSSPLHF. CDR3 DNA sequence: TGTGCCAGCAGTTACTCGTTAAGGGTCTCTTCACCCCTCCACTTT.

The chain employs TRBV24-1 and TRBJ2-7, with 9 bases fitting TRBD1. The germline gives CDR1 KGHDR, CDR2 SFDVKD. J was trimmed by 5 bases and V by 3 bases; bases with no gene match: 7. This CDR3 comprises 15 residues. CDR3 sequence reads: CATSDRTGGHDEQYF. The CDR3, as DNA: TGTGCCACCAGTGATCGAACAGGGGGCCACGACGAGCAGTACTTC.

Many counts were recorded for this clonotype. The chain links TRBV7-8 to TRBJ2-1; D is unclear. Deletions cut 3 bases from V and 10 bases from J, with 7 bases between. The germline V gene has CDR1 SGHVS and CDR2 FQNEAQ. The CDR3 sequence is 11 residues long. CDR3 protein: CASSFSLEQFF. Written as DNA, the CDR3 is TGTGCCAGCAGCTTCAGTTTGGAGCAGTTCTTC.

The CDR3 here is CSVGTGSYGYTF. The CDR3 DNA is TGCAGCGTTGGTACAGGCTCCTATGGCTACACCTTC. The genes are TRBV29-1 and TRBJ1-2; D possibly corresponds to TRBD1 (5 bases). Germline values: CDR1 SQVTM, CDR2 ANQGSEA. This CDR3 contains 12 residues. Trimming shortened V by 4 bases and J by 4 bases, and 10 bases separated the two germline ends.

V usage is TRBV10-3 and J usage is TRBJ2-7; TRBD1 matches 10 bases. CDR1 ENHRY and CDR2 SYGVKD come from the germline V gene. This CDR3 comprises 14 residues. Trimming at V came to 10 bases and at J to 6 bases, leaving 12 bases not matched to a gene. The CDR3 DNA is TGTGCCACCCGACTAGGACAGGGGGGAAGCGAGCAGTACTTC. This translates into CATRLGQGGSEQYF.

This chain links TRBV20-1 with TRBJ2-7; D gene uncertain. The CDR3 runs to 11 residues. V lost 4 bases and J 2 bases, leaving 6 bases between the germline ends. Per the germline V gene, CDR1 is DFQATT and CDR2 is SNEGSKA (reference sequence). In DNA form, the CDR3 reads TGCAGTGCTACACAGACCTACGAGCAGTACTTC. Its protein is CSATQTYEQYF.

V is TRBV7-2 and J is TRBJ2-7; TRBD2 aligns across 8 bases. Germline trimming cut 10 bases from V and 0 bases from J; bases unmatched to any gene: 11. CDR3 size: 15 residues. Germline V gene sequence: CDR1 SGHTA, CDR2 FQGNSA. The chain's CDR3 is CATSAAGEGSYEQYF. The CDR3 DNA is TGTGCCACCAGTGCAGCGGGAGAGGGCTCCTACGAGCAGTACTTC.

V usage is TRBV18 and J usage is TRBJ1-6, with 8 positions matching TRBD1. Trimming removed 1 base from V and 9 bases from J; junction bases left unmatched: 11. Germline CDR1 reads KGHSH; CDR2 reads LQKENI. The CDR3 spans 17 residues. The CDR3 DNA sequence: TGTGCCAGCTCACCACGTTTGGTGCAGGGGGCCTTTTCACCCCTCCACTTT. Translation gives CASSPRLVQGAFSPLHF.

The genes are TRBV6-1 and TRBJ2-3, with TRBD2 as a possible D gene (7 bases). The V and J ends lost 9 bases and 2 bases respectively, with 18 bases between them. CDR3 length equals 15 residues. The V gene's germline CDR1 is MNHNS and CDR2 SASEGT. The CDR3, as DNA: TGTGCCAGTGGGGGGGGGCGGACTCACACAGATACGCAGTATTTT. It yields the protein CASGGGRTHTDTQYF.

In this sample, this clonotype turned up a few times. This chain connects TRBV28 to TRBJ2-3, with 7 nucleotides matching TRBD2. The germline CDR1 and CDR2 sequences are MDHEN and SYDVKM. V was clipped by 3 bases and J by 8 bases; unmatched bases: 17. There are 17 residues in the CDR3. Here the CDR3 DNA reads TGTGCCAGCAGTTTGTCGGGACTACCTCGGGAGTTTGGTACGCAGTATTTT. Translating gives CASSLSGLPREFGTQYF.

This clonotype has just a few counts. The J gene is TRBJ2-7, the V gene TRBV29-1; D is unclear. The CDR3 has 12 residues. V was shortened by 8 bases and J by 4 bases, with 15 bases between the two germline ends. Germline V gene lookup returns CDR1 SQVTM and CDR2 ANQGSEA. The CDR3 region is CSFIGRAYEQYF. DNA of the CDR3: TGCAGCTTCATTGGACGGGCTTACGAGCAGTACTTC.

In this sample, this clonotype turned up a few times. The CDR3 loop reads CASSYSDSGANVLTF. The DNA for the CDR3 is TGTGCCAGCAGTTACTCCGATTCTGGGGCCAACGTCCTGACTTTC. This chain joins TRBV6-2 or TRBV6-3 and TRBJ2-6; D ambiguous. The CDR3 is made up of 15 amino acids. The ends were cut back, 0 bases at V and 1 base at J, with 4 bases in the middle. Germline CDR1 is MNHEY and CDR2 is SVGEGT.

This chain joins TRBV15 and TRBJ2-5; D unresolved. V was pared by 0 bases and J by 3 bases, with 11 bases between. This CDR3 has 15 amino acids. From germline, CDR1 is LNHNV and CDR2 YYDKDF (reference sequence). For the CDR3, the DNA is TGTGCCACCAGCAGAGAAGATCCATCAAAAGAGACCCAGTACTTC. It translates to CATSREDPSKETQYF.

This clonotype is a singleton in its sample. This chain joins TRBV4-3 and TRBJ2-1; D not certain. The CDR3 loop spans 16 amino acids. Germline CDR1 and CDR2: LGHNA and YSLEER. Between the trimmed V and J ends, which lost 1 base and 6 bases, there was a span of 16 bases. The CDR3 DNA sequence: TGCGCCAGCAGCCAAGGAGTCTTTGCCATGGCCAATGAGCAGTTCTTC. Translated, it gives CASSQGVFAMANEQFF.

The V gene is TRBV7-9, the J gene TRBJ2-3; TRBD1 aligns across 7 bases. Germline V gene sequence: CDR1 SEHNR, CDR2 FQNEAQ (reference sequence). The J segment lost 4 bases and the V segment lost 5 bases, leaving 12 bases of the junction unmatched. The CDR3 contains 16 residues. The CDR3 coding sequence is TGTGCCAGCAGCACTTGGGCAGGGGGTACGGCAGATACGCAGTATTTT. It encodes CASSTWAGGTADTQYF.